One sample yielded the 10 T cell receptor beta chains listed below, sequenced in a study of shared clonotypes between healthy human individuals. TCRdb's copy holds only in-frame clones and misses some; the assay was immunoSEQ multiplex PCR. Among some 790,000 clones listed, 55% to 75% were seen once. The sequenced sample was memory CD4+ T cells sorted from blood. Subset reported: CD45RA-negative fraction. The receptors here all came from a woman in her twenties or thirties in good health.

This sequence joins TRBV29-1 and TRBJ1-1; 9 nucleotides agree with TRBD1. Germline CDR1 SQVTM, CDR2 ANQGSEA. The CDR3 extends over 13 amino acids. V dropped 7 bases and J dropped 0; count of bases not matched to a gene: 3. The CDR3 DNA follows: TGCAGCGCTGGACAGGGGATGAACACTGAAGCTTTCTTT. Translating it yields CSAGQGMNTEAFF.

The CDR3 DNA follows: TGTGCCACCACAGGGTCTGGAAACACCATATATTTT. It encodes CATTGSGNTIYF. This sequence joins TRBV2 and TRBJ1-3, with a weak D call TRBD1 (6 bases). Germline V gives CDR1 SNHLY, CDR2 FYNNEI. The CDR3 has 12 amino acids. V dropped 10 bases and J dropped 1 base, with 8 bases sitting between them.

This clone occurred many times. The chain joins TRBV14 to TRBJ2-1; 8 bases fit TRBD2. With 5 bases clipped from V and 11 bases from J, the junction kept 11 bases outside the gene matches. Germline values: CDR1 SGHDN, CDR2 FVKESK. The CDR3 sequence is 14 residues long. DNA for the CDR3: TGTGCCAGCAGCGCTACTAGCGGCTCCTCAAAGCAGTTCTTC. It specifies CASSATSGSSKQFF.

This sequence joins TRBV7-9 and TRBJ2-5; 10 nucleotides line up with TRBD2. J was trimmed by 1 base and V by 5 bases; bases with no gene match: 4. The CDR3 contains 15 residues. CDR1 and CDR2 (germline): SEHNR, FQNEAQ (reference sequence). This chain's CDR3 is CASSRGLAAQETQYF. In nucleotides, the CDR3 is TGTGCCAGCAGCAGAGGACTAGCGGCCCAAGAGACCCAGTACTTC. The whole variable domain, filled in from reference TRBV7-9 and TRBJ2-5, reads DTGVSQNPRHKITKRGQNVTFRCDPISEHNRLYWYRQTLGQGPEFLTYFQNEAQLEKSRLLSDRFSAERPKGSFSTLEIQRTEQGDSAMYLCASSRGLAAQETQYFGPGTRLLVL.

In this sample, this clone turned up a few times. This CDR3 is also generated by other DNA sequences in the sample. The chain has TRBV5-1 and TRBJ2-6; D is unclear. The V and J ends lost 4 bases and 0 bases respectively, with 11 bases between them. Germline CDR1 is SGHRS and CDR2 is YFSETQ. This CDR3 contains 16 residues. The CDR3 spells CASSLSPSSGANVLTF. As DNA, the CDR3 is TGCGCCAGCAGCCTGTCTCCAAGCTCTGGGGCCAACGTCCTGACTTTC.

V gene TRBV19 combines with J gene TRBJ2-7, with 9 bases fitting TRBD2. The trim removed 9 bases at V and 7 bases at J, leaving 13 bases unmatched. The CDR3 spans 14 residues. CDR1 and CDR2 from the germline V gene are LNHDA and SQIVND (reference sequence). Written as DNA, the CDR3 is TGTGCCAGCCGAGGACTAGCGCACGCGGAAGAGCAGTACTTC. Translation: CASRGLAHAEEQYF.

This clone was picked up a small number of times. The genes are TRBV5-1 and TRBJ2-1; 8 bases align to TRBD1. CDR1 SGHRS and CDR2 YFSETQ come from the germline V gene. The CDR3 has 16 residues. Trimming removed 2 bases from V and 5 bases from J; junction bases left unmatched: 9. The CDR3, as DNA: TGCGCCAGCAGCTTAAGGCCCGGACAGGGTAACAATGAGCAGTTCTTC. Protein sequence: CASSLRPGQGNNEQFF.

This chain joins TRBV5-1 and TRBJ2-7; no clear D gene. CDR1 is SGHRS, CDR2 YFSETQ, per germline. The CDR3 is 14 amino acids. Trimming took 6 bases from V and 1 from J, leaving 14 bases between them. In DNA form, the CDR3 reads TGCGCCAGCACCGGCGGAACACGGTCCTACGAGCAGTACTTC. It encodes CASTGGTRSYEQYF. The full variable domain, completed using reference TRBV5-1 and TRBJ2-7, is KAGVTQTPRYLIKTRGQQVTLSCSPISGHRSVSWYQQTPGQGLQFLFEYFSETQRNKGNFPGRFSGRQFSNSRSEMNVSTLELGDSALYLCASTGGTRSYEQYFGPGTRLTVT.

The chain joins TRBV28 to TRBJ2-3, with TRBD2 as a possible D gene (7 bases). Germline-derived CDR1 and CDR2 are MDHEN and SYDVKM. This CDR3 has 18 residues. The V end was cut by 4 bases, the J end by 5 bases, with 25 bases between. The CDR3 DNA reads TGTGCCAGCAGTTCCCAAGGGGGTGCGGGAGAAGGAATAGATACGCAGTATTTT. Residues: CASSSQGGAGEGIDTQYF.

V and J are TRBV5-6 and TRBJ2-2; weak D call: TRBD2 (5 bases). This CDR3 comprises 17 residues. Germline lookup yields CDR1 SGHDT and CDR2 YYEEEE. V was trimmed by 3 bases and J by 6 bases, leaving 21 bases between them. This CDR3 is CASSSFNSGPKAGELFF. In DNA form, the CDR3 reads TGTGCCAGCAGCTCGTTCAACAGCGGACCGAAAGCCGGGGAGCTGTTTTTT. Full variable domain (missing parts from reference TRBV5-6 and TRBJ2-2): DAGVTQSPTHLIKTRGQQVTLRCSPKSGHDTVSWYQQALGQGPQFIFQYYEEEERQRGNFPDRFSGHQFPNYSSELNVNALLLGDSALYLCASSSFNSGPKAGELFFGEGSRLTVL.